This T cell receptor beta chain originates from a study of control samples from healthy donors and cancer patients. The repertoire was sequenced with immunoSEQ multiplex PCR; TCRdb's copy has only in-frame clones and lacks some. The sample shows 150,000 to 200,000 clones, almost 90% of them seen only once. Looked up from germline, CDR1 is LNHDA and CDR2 is SQIVND (reference sequence). The germline V and J ends were trimmed by 3 bases and 7 bases, with 13 bases remaining between them. The CDR3 is 14 residues long. The clonotype originates from a man between 18 and 29 years old in good health. The chain combines TRBV19 with TRBJ2-1; the D gene is possibly TRBD1 (5 bases). The sample was blood. In DNA form, the CDR3 reads TGTGCCAGTAGTATTGGTCAGGGAAAGAATGAGCAGTTCTTC. Translated, it gives CASSIGQGKNEQFF. Looking up the rest from reference TRBV19 and TRBJ2-1 gives the full variable domain: DGGITQSPKYLFRKEGQNVTLSCEQNLNHDAMYWYRQDPGQGLRLIYYSQIVNDFQKGDIAEGYSVSREKKESFPLTVTSAQKNPTAFYLCASSIGQGKNEQFFGPGTRLTVL.